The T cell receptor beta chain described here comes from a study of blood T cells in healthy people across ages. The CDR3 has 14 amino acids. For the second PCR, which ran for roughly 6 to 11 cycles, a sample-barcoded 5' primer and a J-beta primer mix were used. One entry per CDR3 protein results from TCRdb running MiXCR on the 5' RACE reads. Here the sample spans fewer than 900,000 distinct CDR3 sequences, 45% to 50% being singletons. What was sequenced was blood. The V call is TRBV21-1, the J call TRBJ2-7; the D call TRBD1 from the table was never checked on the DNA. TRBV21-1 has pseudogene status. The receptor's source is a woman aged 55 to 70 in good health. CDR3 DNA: TGTGCCAGCTCCAGACAGGGGGGCCGTTACGAGCAGTACTTC. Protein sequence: CASSRQGGRYEQYF.